This T cell receptor beta chain was recorded in a study of patients and donors after allogeneic stem cell transplantation. The V gene lost 2 bases and the J gene lost 5 bases, with 9 bases spanning the gap. The CDR3 runs 14 residues. CDR1 KGHDR and CDR2 SFDVKD come from the germline V gene. MiXCR, applied by TCRdb to the RT-PCR reads, yields one record per CDR3 protein. The sample yields approximately 27,000 distinct CDR3 sequences, over 7% seen once. The receptor was isolated from a human donor who was either an allogeneic HSCT recipient or a stem cell or donor lymphocyte infusion donor (not recorded which). It is not recorded whose cells these are; they may come from a transplant donor. Sequenced input: blood, either unsorted or a sorted T cell fraction (not recorded which). The rearrangement uses TRBV24-1 and TRBJ1-5; TRBD1 might be the D (5 bases). In nucleotides, the CDR3 is TGTGCCACCAGTGATTCCCAAGGGGATCAGCCCCAGCATTTT. This gives the protein CATSDSQGDQPQHF.